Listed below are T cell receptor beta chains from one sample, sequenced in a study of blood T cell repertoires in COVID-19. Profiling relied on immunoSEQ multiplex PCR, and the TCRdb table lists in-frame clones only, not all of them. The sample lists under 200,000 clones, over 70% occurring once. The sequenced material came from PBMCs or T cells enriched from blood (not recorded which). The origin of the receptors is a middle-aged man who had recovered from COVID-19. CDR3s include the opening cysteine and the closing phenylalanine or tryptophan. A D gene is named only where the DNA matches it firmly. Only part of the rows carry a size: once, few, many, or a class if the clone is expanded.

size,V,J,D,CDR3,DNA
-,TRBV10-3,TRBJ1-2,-,CAISDYGDLYGYTF,TGTGCCATCAGTGATTACGGGGATCTCTATGGCTACACCTTC
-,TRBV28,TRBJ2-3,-,CASSFDSADTQYF,TGTGCCAGCAGTTTTGACAGTGCAGATACGCAGTATTTT
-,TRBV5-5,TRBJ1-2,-,CASSLDPQGLTF,TGTGCCAGCAGCTTGGATCCGCAGGGGTTGACCTTC
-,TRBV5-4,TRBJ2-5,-,CASSLVGGQGETQYF,TGTGCCAGCAGCTTAGTCGGGGGGCAAGGAGAGACCCAGTACTTC
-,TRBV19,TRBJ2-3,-,CASANGLSIDTQYF,TGTGCCAGTGCAAACGGACTAAGTATAGATACGCAGTATTTT
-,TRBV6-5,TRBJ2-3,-,CASSYSRQYTDTQYF,TGTGCCAGCAGTTACTCGAGGCAGTACACAGATACGCAGTATTTT
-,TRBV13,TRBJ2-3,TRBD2,CASSQAGGPSDTQYF,TGTGCCAGCAGCCAAGCGGGGGGGCCATCAGATACGCAGTATTTT
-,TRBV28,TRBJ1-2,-,CASSSLRVEGYTF,TGTGCCAGCAGTTCTCTGAGGGTAGAGGGCTACACCTTC
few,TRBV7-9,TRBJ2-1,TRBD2,CASSLLAGGDEQFF,TGTGCCAGCAGCTTGCTAGCGGGAGGGGACGAGCAGTTCTTC
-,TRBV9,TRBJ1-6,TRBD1,CASSPGQGKNSPLHF,TGTGCCAGCAGCCCAGGACAGGGAAAGAATTCACCCCTCCACTTT
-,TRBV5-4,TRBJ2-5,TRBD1,CASSSGTDQETQYF,TGTGCCAGCAGCTCAGGGACAGACCAAGAGACCCAGTACTTC
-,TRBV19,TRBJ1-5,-,CVSSPPRIGQLNQPQHF,TGTGTCAGCTCGCCTCCCCGCATCGGACAGTTAAATCAGCCCCAGCATTTT
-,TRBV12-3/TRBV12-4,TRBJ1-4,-,CASTKQVEKLFF,TGTGCCAGCACTAAACAGGTTGAAAAACTGTTTTTT
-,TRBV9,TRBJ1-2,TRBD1,CASSATGGANYGYTF,TGTGCCAGCAGCGCGACAGGGGGAGCTAACTATGGCTACACCTTC
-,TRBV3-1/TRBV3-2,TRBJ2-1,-,CASSQSADEQFF,TGTGCCAGCAGCCAAAGCGCCGATGAGCAGTTCTTC
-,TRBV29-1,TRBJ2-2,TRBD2,CSVSGLALSRSGELFF,TGCAGCGTTTCGGGACTAGCTCTCAGTAGAAGCGGGGAGCTGTTTTTT
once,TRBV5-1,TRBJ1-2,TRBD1,CASSLIRGQGNDGYTF,TGCGCCAGCAGCTTGATTAGGGGACAGGGAAACGATGGCTACACCTTC
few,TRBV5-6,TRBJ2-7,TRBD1,CASSLVGQGLYEQYF,TGTGCCAGCAGCTTGGTGGGACAGGGACTCTACGAGCAGTACTTC
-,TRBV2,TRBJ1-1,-,CASSGSRGDTEAFF,TGTGCCAGCAGTGGTAGCAGGGGAGACACTGAAGCTTTCTTT
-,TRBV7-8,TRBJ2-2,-,CASGLAGANTGELFF,TGTGCCAGCGGACTGGCCGGGGCGAACACCGGGGAGCTGTTTTTT
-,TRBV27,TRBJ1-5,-,CASRKPGGSNQPQHF,TGTGCCAGCAGAAAACCGGGTGGTAGCAATCAGCCCCAGCATTTT
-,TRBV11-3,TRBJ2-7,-,CASSPLEAPYEQYF,TGTGCCAGCAGCCCCCTGGAGGCCCCCTACGAGCAGTACTTC
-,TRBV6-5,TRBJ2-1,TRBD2,CASSTAGEGSNEQFF,TGTGCCAGCAGCACCGCGGGGGAGGGTAGCAATGAGCAGTTCTTC
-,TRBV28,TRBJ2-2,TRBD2,CASSHLTSGGGGTGELFF,TGTGCCAGCAGTCACCTGACTAGCGGGGGTGGGGGCACCGGGGAGCTGTTTTTT
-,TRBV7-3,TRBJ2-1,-,CASSLMAGFYNEQFF,TGTGCCAGCAGCTTAATGGCGGGGTTCTACAATGAGCAGTTCTTC
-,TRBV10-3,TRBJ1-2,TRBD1,CAISEQGEDGYTF,TGTGCCATCAGTGAACAGGGGGAGGATGGCTACACCTTC
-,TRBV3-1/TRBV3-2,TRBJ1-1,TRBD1,CASSQETGMNTEAFF,TGTGCCAGCAGCCAAGAGACAGGGATGAACACTGAAGCTTTCTTT
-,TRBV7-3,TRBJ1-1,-,CASSLWQGHTEAFF,TGTGCCAGCAGCTTGTGGCAGGGGCACACTGAAGCTTTCTTT
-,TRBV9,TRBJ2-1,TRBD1,CASSARDRGRQDRDEQFF,TGTGCCAGCAGCGCCCGGGACAGGGGGCGTCAAGACCGCGATGAGCAGTTCTTC
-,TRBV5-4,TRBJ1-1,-,CASSLVGGVTEAFF,TGTGCCAGCAGCTTGGTGGGAGGGGTGACTGAAGCTTTCTTT
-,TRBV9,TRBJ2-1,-,CASSVGGTYNEQFF,TGTGCCAGCAGCGTCGGGGGAACCTACAATGAGCAGTTCTTC
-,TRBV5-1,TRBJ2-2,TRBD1,CASSLYTGDTGELFF,TGCGCCAGCAGCTTATATACAGGGGACACCGGGGAGCTGTTTTTT
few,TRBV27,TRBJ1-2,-,CASGRKASTSYGYTF,TGTGCCAGCGGGAGAAAGGCCTCCACGAGCTATGGCTACACCTTC
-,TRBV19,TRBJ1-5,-,CASRRTYSNQPQHF,TGTGCCAGTAGGAGGACTTATAGCAATCAGCCCCAGCATTTT
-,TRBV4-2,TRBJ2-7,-,CASSQESGIYGGQYF,TGTGCCAGCAGCCAAGAAAGCGGCATCTACGGGGGGCAGTACTTC
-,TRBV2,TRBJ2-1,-,CASSEYESSYNEQFF,TGTGCCAGCAGTGAGTACGAGAGCTCCTACAATGAGCAGTTCTTC
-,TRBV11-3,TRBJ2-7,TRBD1,CASSLGQGAGEQYF,TGTGCCAGCAGCTTAGGACAGGGGGCGGGCGAGCAGTACTTC
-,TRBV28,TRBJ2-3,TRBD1,CASSLTTGEITDTQYF,TGTGCCAGCAGTTTAACAACAGGGGAGATCACAGATACGCAGTATTTT
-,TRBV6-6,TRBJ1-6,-,CASSTTGQGNSPLHF,TGTGCCAGCAGTACAACAGGGCAGGGTAATTCACCCCTCCACTTT
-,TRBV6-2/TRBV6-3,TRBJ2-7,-,CASSFGGLEQYF,TGTGCCAGCAGTTTCGGGGGGCTCGAGCAGTACTTC
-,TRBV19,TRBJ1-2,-,CASSRTPGTINYGYTF,TGTGCCAGTAGCCGAACACCGGGAACTATTAACTATGGCTACACCTTC
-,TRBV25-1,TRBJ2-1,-,CASSFSYNEQFF,TGTGCCAGCAGTTTTAGCTACAATGAGCAGTTCTTC
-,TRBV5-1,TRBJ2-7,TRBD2,CASRLASGRAYEQYF,TGCGCCAGCAGACTTGCTAGCGGGAGGGCCTACGAGCAGTACTTC
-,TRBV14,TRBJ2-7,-,CASSLRASYEQYF,TGTGCCAGCAGCTTACGAGCGTCCTACGAGCAGTACTTC
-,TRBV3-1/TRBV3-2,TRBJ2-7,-,CASSRNPGLAYEQYF,TGTGCCAGCAGCCGAAATCCAGGGCTCGCCTACGAGCAGTACTTC